A single sample is the source of the 9 T cell receptor beta chains below, sequenced in a study of CDR3 diversity in severe acne. TCRdb independently ran MiXCR on the PCR reads; one entry per CDR3 protein. The data hold tens of thousands of distinct CDR3 sequences, with 45% to 60% observed a single time. The sample consisted of blood. The receptors were sampled from a male donor in good health, without acne.

As concerns this clonotype: The junction and the germline gene differ at one end; a read error may be behind it. This sequence joins TRBV20-1 and TRBJ2-2, with a tentative D call TRBD2 (7 bases). The CDR3 spans 9 residues. Germline V CDR1 and CDR2: DFQATT, SNEGSKA (reference sequence). This CDR3 is CGARGGLFF. The CDR3 region has the DNA TGCGGTGCTAGGGGGGGGCTGTTTTTT.

The V and J genes are TRBV6-6 and TRBJ2-7; 7 nucleotides align to TRBD1. CDR3 length equals 14 residues. CDR1 and CDR2 (germline): MNHNY, SVGAGI (reference sequence). Losses at the gene ends were 6 bases for V and 8 bases for J; bases not matched to a gene: 13. The CDR3 nucleotides read TGTGCCAGCAGGGAGACAGGGAGTTTTTCCCAGCAGTACTTC. Its translation is CASRETGSFSQQYF.

This rearrangement joins TRBV2 to TRBJ1-5; D unclear. Germline V gives CDR1 SNHLY, CDR2 FYNNEI. The V end lost 7 bases, the J end lost 7 bases, and 17 bases lay between the germline ends. CDR3 length equals 14 residues. The CDR3 DNA is TGTGCCAGCACCTCCGGCCCGAACCTGCAGCCCCAGCATTTT. Its translation is CASTSGPNLQPQHF.

The chain couples TRBV6-5 to TRBJ2-1; 9 nucleotides match TRBD1. Per the germline V gene, CDR1 is MNHEY and CDR2 is SVGAGI. V gave up 6 bases and J gave up 4 bases; unmatched junction bases: 10. The CDR3 has 16 amino acids. As DNA, the CDR3 is TGTGCCAGCAGACGGACCGGGACAGGGAGATACAATGAGCAGTTCTTC. Protein product: CASRRTGTGRYNEQFF.

The table lists this clonotype with many counts. J is TRBJ2-7 and V is TRBV4-2; 12 nucleotides agree with TRBD2. The CDR3 is 16 amino acids. Trimming removed 3 bases from V and 6 bases from J; junction bases left unmatched: 9. CDR1 LGHNA and CDR2 YNFKEQ come from the germline V gene. The CDR3 sequence is CASSHPQGTSGFEQYF. As DNA, the CDR3 is TGTGCCAGCAGCCACCCCCAGGGGACTAGCGGGTTCGAGCAGTACTTC.

V and J are TRBV7-4 and TRBJ2-7, with 10 bases that match TRBD2. The ends lost 3 bases at V and 7 bases at J; junction bases unmatched: 18. This CDR3 has 18 residues. The germline V gene encodes CDR1 SGHVT and CDR2 SQSDAQ. DNA of the CDR3: TGTGCCAGCAGCTTGGGGGCTAGCGGGAGCGGGGGAAGCAATGAGCAGTACTTC. This translates into CASSLGASGSGGSNEQYF.

This clonotype was found once. V and J are TRBV25-1 and TRBJ2-7, with D possibly being TRBD1 or TRBD2 (5 bases each). Per germline, CDR1 MGHDK and CDR2 SYGVNS. V lost 2 bases, J lost 0 bases, and 8 bases lay in between. The CDR3 contains 14 residues. The CDR3 sequence is CASSETGTSYEQYF. In nucleotides, the CDR3 is TGTGCCAGCAGTGAAACCGGGACCTCCTACGAGCAGTACTTC.

V gene TRBV7-8 combines with J gene TRBJ1-2, with 7 positions matching TRBD1. The CDR3 is 14 residues long. The V gene's germline CDR1 is SGHVS and CDR2 FQNEAQ. The J segment lost 7 bases and the V segment lost 4 bases, leaving 9 bases of the junction unmatched. The CDR3, as DNA: TGTGCCAGCAGCTCCATTCGGACAGGCGGTGGCTACACCTTC. This translates into CASSSIRTGGGYTF.

This chain connects TRBV10-1 to TRBJ1-5, with D perhaps matching TRBD1 (6 bases). There are 13 residues in the CDR3. Germline CDR1 reads WNHNN; CDR2 reads SYGVQD (reference sequence). V was trimmed by 4 bases and J by 7 bases, leaving 11 bases between them. The CDR3 loop is CASSGQVGQPQHF. In DNA form, the CDR3 reads TGCGCCAGCAGTGGACAGGTAGGCCAGCCCCAGCATTTT.